This TCR beta chain was identified in a study of OX40 agonist ivuxolimab in advanced cancers. For the study at large: Recorded diagnoses for dose-escalation patients were hepatocellular carcinoma, melanoma, renal cell or head and neck cancer. Anti-PD-1, anti-PD-L1 or anti-CTLA-4 therapy given earlier was allowed, and approximately 40% had some. General study results and limits: Partial responders treated at 0.1-3.0 mg/kg exhibited clonal expansion among the lowest measured.

Autoimmune disease history or systemic immunosuppression led to patients being barred. CDR1 and CDR2 from the germline V gene are ENHRY and SYGVKD. The CDR3 is 14 amino acids. V dropped 2 bases and J dropped 2 bases, with 9 bases sitting between them. As regards this clone: The antigen remains unidentified.

Measured with immunoSEQ multiplex PCR; TCRdb has only the in-frame clones, and not every one. Counted here are some 11,000 clones, about three quarters occurring once; the ten biggest clones make up approximately 12%. This TCR was sampled from an adult with an advanced solid tumor such as melanoma, head and neck, liver or kidney cancer. The source was CD4+ or CD8+ T cells sorted from blood, collected in a trial of the OX40 agonist ivuxolimab. The chain links TRBV10-3 to TRBJ1-1; D is unresolved. Written as DNA, the CDR3 is TGTGCCATCAGTGAGCCCCGGGAAAACACTGAAGCTTTCTTT. It translates to CAISEPRENTEAFF.